These T cell receptor beta chains were read from a single sample in a study of shared clonotypes between healthy human individuals. Sequencing was performed with immunoSEQ multiplex PCR; in TCRdb, only in-frame clones are kept and a portion is missing. The sample contains around 2,000,000 clones, approximately 94% of which appear only once. Sequenced material: naive CD8+ T cells sorted from blood. These receptors were taken from a man aged 18-30 years in good health. Both conserved end residues are trimmed from each CDR3.

V	length	J	CDR3
TRBV11-2	12	TRBJ2-7	ASSWLARHYEQY
TRBV4-1	13	TRBJ2-7	ASSPHQGAGGEQY
TRBV30	12	TRBJ1-4	AWSVGQGGEKLF
TRBV7-9	11	TRBJ2-5	AMRGLYQETQY
TRBV30	12	TRBJ2-4	AGQDGRSKNIQY
TRBV5-6	10	TRBJ2-1	ASSLVSNEQF
TRBV19	12	TRBJ1-2	ASTDRGLFYGYT
TRBV7-8	11	TRBJ2-5	ASSLDLTETQY
TRBV11-2	15	TRBJ2-5	ASSLEPGLAGQETQY
TRBV6-5	11	TRBJ1-1	ASLDSMNTEAF
TRBV18	14	TRBJ2-6	ASSPKDETGANVLT
TRBV9	13	TRBJ1-4	ASSPSAGMGEKLF
TRBV7-2	14	TRBJ2-7	ASSLELAGGTYEQY
TRBV9	13	TRBJ2-7	ASSEGGQPFYEQY
TRBV6-1	15	TRBJ2-4	ASSERGQLLAKNIQY
TRBV7-9	10	TRBJ1-1	ASSYTYTEAF
TRBV4-1	15	TRBJ2-7	ASSQDSTGGARDEQY
TRBV6-5	11	TRBJ2-7	ASSYGDRVEQY
TRBV4-1	12	TRBJ2-7	ASSHLDSGYEQY
TRBV9	12	TRBJ2-1	ASSILRSDVEQF
TRBV10-1	11	TRBJ2-7	APRGPGGYEQY
TRBV13	12	TRBJ2-1	ASSTIAGNNEQF
TRBV7-9	16	TRBJ2-7	ASSPGLAGASLSYEQY
TRBV4-1	14	TRBJ1-1	ASSQDRLGWSAEAF
TRBV28	12	TRBJ2-5	ASKRGLGQETQY
TRBV4-1	11	TRBJ1-2	ASSPIVEYGYT
TRBV4-3	13	TRBJ1-2	ASSLGQGGLYGYT
TRBV29-1	13	TRBJ2-1	SVEGTGAVYNGQF
TRBV27	10	TRBJ2-2	ASSFTAGELF
TRBV27	12	TRBJ2-1	ASSFSGSYNEQF
TRBV7-8	15	TRBJ2-1	ASSLGLAGGSYNEQF
TRBV7-8	11	TRBJ1-2	ASSFPEGDGYT
TRBV15	13	TRBJ2-5	ATSRGLGGMKTQY
TRBV7-9	10	TRBJ1-1	ASSFLADEAF
TRBV13	13	TRBJ1-6	ASSLESSYNSPLH
TRBV5-6	10	TRBJ2-7	ASSFSWSEQY
TRBV7-9	12	TRBJ2-7	ASSLVGGDYEQY
TRBV14	14	TRBJ2-5	ASSQGGGRGLETQY
TRBV2	13	TRBJ1-2	ASSEVDTEIYGYT
TRBV27	13	TRBJ2-1	ASSPGTSGRGEQF
TRBV6-5	13	TRBJ1-1	ASTVDGAGNTEAF
TRBV6-1	11	TRBJ2-1	ASRDLYYNEQF
TRBV6-1	12	TRBJ1-1	ATVRGGVNTEAF
TRBV4-3	13	TRBJ1-1	ASSQERGVDTEAF
TRBV19	11	TRBJ1-2	ASHKDRVGGYT
TRBV7-9	13	TRBJ2-1	ASSLRGGSYNEQF
TRBV11-2	18	TRBJ2-1	ASSLDLAMSGQGASNEQF
TRBV9	13	TRBJ2-7	ASSVDSGSPYEQY
TRBV28	14	TRBJ2-7	ASSSTNRGGTYEQY
TRBV21-1	13	TRBJ1-5	ASSKREVSNQPQH
TRBV30	12	TRBJ2-1	AWSVREGYNEQF
TRBV27	13	TRBJ2-7	ASSLGWARDYEQY
TRBV27	10	TRBJ2-1	ASSFPGNEQF
TRBV27	12	TRBJ2-7	ASRGAGGNYEQY
TRBV2	13	TRBJ1-2	ASSESMTGEYGYT
TRBV7-3	14	TRBJ1-5	ASSSDRVGINQPQH
TRBV29-1	11	TRBJ1-5	SVEVGFGQPQH
TRBV7-9	11	TRBJ1-6	ASTSSYNSPLH
TRBV5-4	13	TRBJ2-7	ASSSEDSGSYEQY